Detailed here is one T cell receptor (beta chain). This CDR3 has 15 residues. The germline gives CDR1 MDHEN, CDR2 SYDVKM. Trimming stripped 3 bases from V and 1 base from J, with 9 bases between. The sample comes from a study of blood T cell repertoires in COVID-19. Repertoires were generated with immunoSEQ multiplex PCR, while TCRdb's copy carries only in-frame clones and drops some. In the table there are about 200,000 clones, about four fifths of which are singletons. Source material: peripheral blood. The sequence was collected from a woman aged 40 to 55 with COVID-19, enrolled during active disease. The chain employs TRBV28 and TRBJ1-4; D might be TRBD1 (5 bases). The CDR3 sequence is CASSFQGKTNEKLFF. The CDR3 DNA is TGTGCCAGCAGTTTTCAGGGAAAAACTAATGAAAAACTGTTTTTT.